This TCR beta chain came from a study of cytomegalovirus exposure and HLA in healthy donors. Findings of the study overall: As a later analysis showed, several of the most significant clusters appeared to be linked to common viral pathogens. There were a few CMV-associated chains whose specificity for CMV antigens was confirmed in vitro.

Use of 60 Vbeta and 13 Jbeta primers characterized the PCR. The table came from immunoSEQ multiplex PCR; TCRdb's copy has only in-frame clones and leaves some out. The repertoire holds about 93,000 clones, around 78% seen once, with roughly 0.63% in the top ten. The CDR3 extends over 15 amino acids. Trimming cost V 3 bases and J 14 bases; bases outside gene matches: 17. Germline values: CDR1 MNHNS, CDR2 SASEGT. To note about this clone: Antigen specificity is unknown.

Sequenced input: PBMCs. The receptor comes from a man aged 25 to 40 in good health and CMV-seronegative. This rearrangement joins TRBV6-1 to TRBJ1-2, with 8 bases lining up with TRBD1. The DNA of the CDR3 is TGTGCCAGCAGTGACCCGTCCCGGACAGGGTTCTCTGGGACCTTC. Translating gives CASSDPSRTGFSGTF.